Presented here are 4 T cell receptor beta chains from one specimen sequenced in a study of CD8 T cells in ankylosing spondylitis. Study results and limitations: Characteristic, it appeared, of ankylosing spondylitis blood was a TCR beta motif of about eight highly homologous variants.

No antigens are known for them. Using its own MiXCR run on the 5' RACE reads, TCRdb lists one record per CDR3 protein. Among approximately 550,000 distinct CDR3 sequences listed, approximately 11% were seen once. Specimen: blood, either unsorted or a sorted T cell fraction (not recorded which). The receptors originated from a male donor with ankylosing spondylitis.

This clonotype has more than one count but fewer than ten. The chain carries TRBV24-1 and TRBJ2-2, with D maybe TRBD2 (5 bases). CDR1 is KGHDR, CDR2 SFDVKD, per germline. The CDR3 has 13 amino acids. V was clipped by 1 base and J by 7 bases, with 6 bases between them. CDR3 sequence: CATSDLSGGELFF. CDR3 DNA: TGTGCCACCAGTGATTTAAGCGGCGGGGAGCTGTTTTTT.

With respect to this clonotype: An end of the junction does not agree with germline; a read error may underlie this. The rearrangement joins TRBV5-1 to TRBJ2-3; 8 positions match TRBD1. Germline assignment: CDR1 SGHRS and CDR2 YFSETQ. This CDR3 has 18 amino acids. The CDR3 DNA is TGCGCCAGCAGCTACGGACAGGGAGTGTATTCTAGCACAGATATGCAGTATTTT. Its protein is CASSYGQGVYSSTDMQYF.

The V call is TRBV6-2 or TRBV6-3, the J call TRBJ2-1; a weak D match, TRBD2 (6 bases). The V gene lost 6 bases and the J gene lost 0 bases, with 12 bases spanning the gap. The CDR3 runs to 15 residues. Germline values: CDR1 MNHEY, CDR2 SVGEGT. In nucleotides, the CDR3 is TGTGCCAGCAGCTTAGCGGCCATCTCCTACAATGAGCAGTTCTTC. It is translated as CASSLAAISYNEQFF.

This clonotype turned up a few times. The V call is TRBV7-2, the J call TRBJ2-1, with 12 bases that match TRBD2. CDR1 is SGHTA and CDR2 is FQGNSA in the germline V gene. This CDR3 region has 17 residues. V shed 4 bases and J 5 bases; nucleotides not matched to a gene: 9. CDR3 in DNA: TGTGCCAGCAGCTCGGGACTAGCGGGTGGGGTCCACAATGAGCAGTTCTTC. Protein product: CASSSGLAGGVHNEQFF.